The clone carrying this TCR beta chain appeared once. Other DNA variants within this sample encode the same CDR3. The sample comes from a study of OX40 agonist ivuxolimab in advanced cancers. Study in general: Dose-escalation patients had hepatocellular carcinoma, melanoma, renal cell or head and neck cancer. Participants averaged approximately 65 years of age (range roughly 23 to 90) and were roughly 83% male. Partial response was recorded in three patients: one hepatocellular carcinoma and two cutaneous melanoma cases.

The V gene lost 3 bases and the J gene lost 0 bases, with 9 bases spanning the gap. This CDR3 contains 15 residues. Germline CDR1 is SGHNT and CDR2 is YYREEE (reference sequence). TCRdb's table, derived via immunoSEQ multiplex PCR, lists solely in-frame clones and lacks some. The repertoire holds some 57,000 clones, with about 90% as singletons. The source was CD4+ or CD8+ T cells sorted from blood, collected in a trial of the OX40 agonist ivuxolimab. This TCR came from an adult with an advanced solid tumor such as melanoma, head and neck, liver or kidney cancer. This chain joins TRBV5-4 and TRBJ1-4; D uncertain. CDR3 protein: CASSSGSSTNEKLFF. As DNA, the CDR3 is TGTGCCAGCAGCTCGGGGTCCTCAACTAATGAAAAACTGTTTTTT.